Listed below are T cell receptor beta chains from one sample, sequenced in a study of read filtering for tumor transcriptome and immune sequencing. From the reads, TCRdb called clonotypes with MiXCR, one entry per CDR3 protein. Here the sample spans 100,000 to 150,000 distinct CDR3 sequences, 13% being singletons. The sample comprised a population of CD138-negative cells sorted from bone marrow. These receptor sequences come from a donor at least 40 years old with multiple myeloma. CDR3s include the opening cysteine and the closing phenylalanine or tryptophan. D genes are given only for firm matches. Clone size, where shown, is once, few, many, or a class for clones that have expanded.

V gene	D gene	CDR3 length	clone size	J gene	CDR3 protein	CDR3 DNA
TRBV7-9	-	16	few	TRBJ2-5	CASSLVVSAPQETQYF	TGTGCCAGCAGCTTAGTAGTCTCGGCACCACAAGAGACCCAGTACTTC
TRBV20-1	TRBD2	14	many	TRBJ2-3	CSAGAGAGADTQYF	TGCAGTGCTGGAGCGGGAGCGGGGGCAGATACGCAGTATTTT
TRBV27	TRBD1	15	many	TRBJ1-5	CASSPDRAGDQPQHF	TGTGCCAGCAGCCCGGACAGGGCAGGGGATCAGCCCCAGCATTTT
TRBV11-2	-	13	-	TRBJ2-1	CASSLVGLSELFF	TGTGCCAGCAGCTTAGTAGGGCTGAGTGAGCTGTTCTTC
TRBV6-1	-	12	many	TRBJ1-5	CATTWADQPQHF	TGTGCCACCACCTGGGCGGATCAGCCCCAGCATTTT
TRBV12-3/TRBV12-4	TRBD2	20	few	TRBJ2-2	CASSLRPGLTSPWDTGELFF	TGTGCCAGCAGTTTACGCCCGGGACTAACCTCACCCTGGGACACCGGGGAGCTGTTTTTT
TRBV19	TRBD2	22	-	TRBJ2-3	CASSIRGGGLAGVVTSLDTQYF	TGTGCCAGTAGTATTCGGGGTGGGGGACTAGCGGGAGTAGTTACCTCGTTGGATACGCAGTATTTT
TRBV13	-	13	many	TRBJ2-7	CASSFGRVYEQYF	TGTGCCAGCAGCTTTGGGCGGGTCTACGAGCAGTACTTC
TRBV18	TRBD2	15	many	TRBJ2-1	CASSSGTSSYNEQFF	TGTGCCAGCAGTAGCGGGACGAGCTCCTACAATGAGCAGTTCTTC
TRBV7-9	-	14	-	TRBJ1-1	CASSLARYNTEAFF	TGTGCCAGCAGCTTAGCCAGGTATAACACTGAAGCTTTCTTT
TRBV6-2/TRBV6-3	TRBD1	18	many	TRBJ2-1	CASSFGPGTGFGKDEQFF	TGTGCCAGCAGTTTCGGTCCCGGGACAGGGTTCGGGAAAGATGAGCAGTTCTTC
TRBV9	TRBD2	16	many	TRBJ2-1	CASSVDRASGSNEQFF	TGTGCCAGCAGCGTAGATAGGGCTAGCGGGAGTAATGAGCAGTTCTTC
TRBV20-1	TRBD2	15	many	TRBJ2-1	CSAGSAGGPYNERFF	TGCAGTGCTGGGTCGGCGGGAGGGCCGTACAATGAGCGGTTCTTC
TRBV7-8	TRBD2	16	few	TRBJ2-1	CASSLILAGERDEQFF	TGTGCCAGCAGCCTAATTCTAGCGGGAGAACGAGATGAGCAGTTCTTC
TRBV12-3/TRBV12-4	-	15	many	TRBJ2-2	CASRIIGSGAGELFF	TGTGCCAGCAGAATAATTGGGTCCGGGGCCGGGGAGCTGTTTTTT
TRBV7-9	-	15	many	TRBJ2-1	CASSDGHPHYNEQFF	TGTGCCAGCAGCGACGGCCACCCCCACTACAATGAGCAGTTCTTC
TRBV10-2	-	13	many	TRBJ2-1	CASKMGLGNEQFF	TGCGCCAGCAAAATGGGTCTAGGCAATGAGCAGTTCTTC
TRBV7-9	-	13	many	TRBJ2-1	CASLASEYNEQFF	TGTGCCAGCCTGGCTAGCGAATACAATGAGCAGTTCTTC
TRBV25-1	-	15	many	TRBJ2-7	CASSAGRDLSYEQYF	TGTGCCAGCAGTGCAGGACGGGATCTCTCCTACGAGCAGTACTTC
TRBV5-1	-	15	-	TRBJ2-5	CASSQTGVFQETQYF	TGCGCCAGCAGCCAGACAGGAGTCTTTCAAGAGACCCAGTACTTC
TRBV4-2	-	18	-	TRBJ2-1	CASSQDPPEALSYGEQFF	TGTGCCAGCAGCCAAGACCCTCCAGAAGCGCTCTCCTACGGTGAGCAGTTCTTC
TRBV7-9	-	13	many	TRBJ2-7	CASSATRGHEQYF	TGTGCCAGCAGCGCGACTAGGGGCCACGAGCAGTACTTC
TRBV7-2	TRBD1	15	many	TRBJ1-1	CASSPTGAGGTEAFF	TGTGCCAGCAGCCCGACAGGGGCCGGGGGCACTGAAGCTTTCTTT
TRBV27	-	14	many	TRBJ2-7	CASSLLGGSYEQYF	TGTGCCAGCAGTTTACTAGGGGGAAGCTACGAGCAGTACTTC
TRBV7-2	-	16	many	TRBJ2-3	CASSQAGRGRPDTQYF	TGTGCCAGCAGTCAAGCGGGTCGGGGCCGGCCAGATACGCAGTATTTT
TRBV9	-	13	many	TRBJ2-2	CASSVGGTGELFF	TGTGCCAGCAGCGTAGGTGGCACCGGGGAGCTGTTTTTT
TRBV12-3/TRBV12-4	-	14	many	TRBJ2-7	CASSSYRLKYEQYF	TGTGCCAGCAGTTCCTACCGGTTGAAATACGAGCAGTACTTC
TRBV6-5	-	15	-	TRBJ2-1	CASSPGTGGPNEQFF	TGTGCCAGCAGCCCCGGGACTGGCGGGCCCAATGAGCAGTTCTTC
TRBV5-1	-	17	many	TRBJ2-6	CASSLEQLSSGANVLTF	TGCGCCAGCAGCTTGGAACAGCTTAGCTCTGGGGCCAACGTCCTGACTTTC
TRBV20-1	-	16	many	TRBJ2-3	CSARDVGGIITDTQYF	TGCAGTGCTAGAGATGTGGGAGGAATAATCACAGATACGCAGTATTTT
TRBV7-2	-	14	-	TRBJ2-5	CASSRKWGEETQYF	TGTGCCAGCAGCCGAAAATGGGGGGAAGAGACCCAGTACTTC
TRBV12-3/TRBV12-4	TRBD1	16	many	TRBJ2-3	CASRWTGGGLRDTQYF	TGTGCCAGCAGATGGACAGGGGGCGGTTTGCGAGATACGCAGTATTTT
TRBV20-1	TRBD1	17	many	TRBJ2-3	CSATGTGTRPSTDTQYF	TGCAGTGCTACCGGGACAGGGACCCGTCCGAGCACAGATACGCAGTATTTT
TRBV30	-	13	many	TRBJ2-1	CAWSVLQYNEQFF	TGTGCCTGGAGTGTTCTACAGTACAATGAGCAGTTCTTC
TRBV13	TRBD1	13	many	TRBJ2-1	CASSLGTGDEQFF	TGTGCCAGCAGCTTAGGGACAGGGGATGAGCAGTTCTTC
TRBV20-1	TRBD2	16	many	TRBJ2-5	CSAQRGTSGTQETQYF	TGCAGTGCTCAGCGTGGGACTAGCGGTACTCAAGAGACCCAGTACTTC
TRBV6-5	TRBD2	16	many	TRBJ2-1	CASSYLLTSGSNEQFF	TGTGCCAGCAGTTACTTATTGACTAGCGGGAGCAATGAGCAGTTCTTC
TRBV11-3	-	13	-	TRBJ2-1	CASSSRVQGEQFF	TGTGCCAGCAGCTCCCGGGTCCAGGGTGAGCAGTTCTTC
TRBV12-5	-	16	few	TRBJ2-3	CASGPTGAVNTDTQSF	TGTGCTAGTGGCCCTACCGGGGCGGTGAACACAGATACGCAGTCTTTT
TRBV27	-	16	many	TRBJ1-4	CASSLSARIMGEKLFF	TGTGCCAGCAGTTTATCGGCACGAATCATGGGTGAAAAACTGTTTTTT
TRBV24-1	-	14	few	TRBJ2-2	CATSDQEARWELFF	TGTGCCACCAGTGATCAAGAAGCCCGGTGGGAGCTGTTTTTT
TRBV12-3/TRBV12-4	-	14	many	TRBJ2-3	CASSRLRTTDTQYF	TGTGCCAGCAGCCGTCTCCGGACCACAGATACGCAGTATTTT
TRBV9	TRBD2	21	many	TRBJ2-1	CASSAPLFGTSGPSSYNEQFF	TGTGCCAGCAGCGCTCCTCTGTTCGGGACTAGCGGGCCAAGCTCCTACAATGAGCAGTTCTTC
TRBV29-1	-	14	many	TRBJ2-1	CSVLSGGGYNEQFF	TGCAGCGTCTTAAGCGGAGGAGGCTACAATGAGCAGTTCTTC
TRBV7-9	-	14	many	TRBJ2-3	CASSFGGVTDTQYF	TGTGCCAGCAGCTTTGGAGGGGTCACAGATACGCAGTATTTT
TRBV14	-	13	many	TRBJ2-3	CASSQASRDTQYF	TGTGCCAGCAGCCAAGCCTCCCGGGATACGCAGTATTTT
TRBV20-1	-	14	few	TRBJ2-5	CSARETGLLETQYF	TGCAGTGCTAGGGAAACAGGGCTTCTAGAGACCCAGTACTTC
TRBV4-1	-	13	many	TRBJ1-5	CASSQLEGQPQHF	TGCGCCAGCAGCCAGTTAGAGGGACAGCCCCAGCATTTT
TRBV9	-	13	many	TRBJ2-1	CASSVGQFHEQFF	TGTGCCAGCAGCGTAGGACAGTTTCATGAGCAGTTCTTC
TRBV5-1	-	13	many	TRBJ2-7	CASSLEPDGEQYF	TGCGCCAGCAGCTTGGAGCCCGATGGCGAGCAGTACTTC
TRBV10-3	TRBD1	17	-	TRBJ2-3	CAISAGGTYDSTDTQYF	TGTGCCATTTCAGCAGGGGGCACCTACGATAGCACAGATACGCAGTATTTT
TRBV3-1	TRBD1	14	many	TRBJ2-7	CASRPGTDSYEQYF	TGTGCCAGCAGACCCGGGACAGACTCCTACGAGCAGTACTTC